This T cell receptor (beta chain) was recorded in a study of T-cell reconstitution after alpha-beta-depleted transplantation in children. The germline V gene has CDR1 DFQATT and CDR2 SNEGSKA (reference sequence). The length of the CDR3 is 15 residues. V lost 3 bases and J lost 0, with 14 bases in between. As it was prepared, the TCRbeta library received unique molecular identifiers. Each CDR3 protein is one row after TCRdb ran MiXCR on the PCR reads. The sample includes 490,000 or so distinct CDR3 sequences, approximately 13% of them seen just once. V gene TRBV20-1 combines with J gene TRBJ1-2; D is unresolved. The TCR originated in a human donor who donated a stem cell graft to a child with combined immunodeficiency. Material: PBMCs from the stem cell graft donor, obtained from the stem cell graft. In DNA, the CDR3 is TGCAGTGCTAGGGCGCGGACGGACTCTAACTATGGCTACACCTTC. It specifies CSARARTDSNYGYTF.